One T cell receptor beta chain is described in this entry. What it recognizes is unknown. The data belong to a study of STAT5B mutations in CD4+ large granular lymphocyte leukemia. Study outcomes and limitations: Top patient clones used TRBV06 genes more often: 8/27 versus 2/35 in controls. Patient CD4-sorted repertoires stayed more clonal than healthy ones after leukemic-clone removal.

The CDR3 consists of 15 residues. CDR1 is LNHDA and CDR2 is SQIVND in the germline V gene (reference sequence). The trim removed 6 bases at V and 0 bases at J, leaving 6 bases unmatched. Using immunoSEQ multiplex PCR, the repertoire was profiled, and TCRdb retains in-frame clones only, with some absent. The sample records tens of thousands of clones, roughly 83% being singletons. The TCR comes from a human donor in good health. This chain connects TRBV19 to TRBJ1-2; 8 bases line up with TRBD1. Sequencing used CD4+ T cells from blood buffy coats. The CDR3 reads CASRNRQGTNYGYTF. In nucleotides, the CDR3 is TGTGCCAGTAGGAACCGACAGGGGACTAACTATGGCTACACCTTC.